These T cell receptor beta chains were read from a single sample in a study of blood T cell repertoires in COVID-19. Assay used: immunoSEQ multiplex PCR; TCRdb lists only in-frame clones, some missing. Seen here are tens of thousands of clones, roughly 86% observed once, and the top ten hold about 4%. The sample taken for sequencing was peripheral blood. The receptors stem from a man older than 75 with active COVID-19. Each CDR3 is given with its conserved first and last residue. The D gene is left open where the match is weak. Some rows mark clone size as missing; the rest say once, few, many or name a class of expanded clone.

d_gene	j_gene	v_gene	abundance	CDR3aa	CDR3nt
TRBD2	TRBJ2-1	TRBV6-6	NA	CASRHSGSLNEQFF	TGTGCCAGCAGGCATAGCGGGAGTCTCAATGAGCAGTTCTTC
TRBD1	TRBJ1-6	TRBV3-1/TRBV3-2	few	CASSQTGGNSPLHF	TGTGCCAGCAGCCAAACAGGGGGGAATTCACCCCTCCACTTT
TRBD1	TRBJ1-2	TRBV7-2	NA	CASSPSRDSPPGYTF	TGTGCCAGCAGCCCTTCGCGGGACAGCCCCCCGGGCTACACCTTC
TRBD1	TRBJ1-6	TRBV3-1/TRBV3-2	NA	CASSQVGQGAISPLHF	TGTGCCAGCAGCCAGGTGGGACAGGGGGCCATTTCACCCCTCCACTTT
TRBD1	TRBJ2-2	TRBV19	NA	CASSAGQVTGELFF	TGTGCCAGTAGTGCGGGACAGGTCACCGGGGAGCTGTTTTTT
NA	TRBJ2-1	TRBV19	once	CASSMKAAGDEQFF	TGTGCCAGTAGTATGAAAGCGGCTGGGGATGAGCAGTTCTTC
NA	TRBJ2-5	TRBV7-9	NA	CASSLAAGETQYF	TGTGCCAGCAGCTTAGCGGCGGGAGAGACCCAGTACTTC
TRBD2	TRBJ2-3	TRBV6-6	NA	CASSYASGMMDTQYF	TGTGCCAGCAGTTACGCTAGCGGGATGATGGATACGCAGTATTTT
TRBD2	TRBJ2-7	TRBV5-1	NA	CASSREVTSGYEQYF	TGCGCCAGCAGCAGAGAAGTTACTAGCGGCTACGAGCAGTACTTC
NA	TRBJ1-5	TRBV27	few	CASSFLNQPQHF	TGTGCCAGCAGTTTTCTCAATCAGCCCCAGCATTTT
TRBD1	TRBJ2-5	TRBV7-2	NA	CASSARDSQETQYF	TGTGCCAGCAGCGCCCGGGACAGCCAAGAGACCCAGTACTTC
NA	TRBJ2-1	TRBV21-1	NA	CASSKRLAGDFLHGEQFF	TGTGCCAGCAGCAAGCGACTAGCGGGGGACTTTCTACATGGTGAGCAGTTCTTC
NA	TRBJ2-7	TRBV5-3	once	CARSFQGDF	TGTGCCAGAAGCTTCCAGGGCGACTTC
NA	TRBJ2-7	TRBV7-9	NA	CASSLALEQYF	TGTGCCAGCAGCCTAGCCTTGGAGCAGTACTTC
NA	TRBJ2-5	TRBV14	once	CASSRTPQETQYF	TGTGCCAGCAGCCGAACTCCACAAGAGACCCAGTACTTC
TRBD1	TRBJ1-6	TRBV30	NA	CAWTTGQGNSPLHF	TGTGCCTGGACTACAGGACAGGGTAATTCACCCCTCCACTTT
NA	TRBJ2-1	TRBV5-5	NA	CASRTAPGTHNEQFF	TGTGCCAGCAGAACAGCCCCGGGAACGCACAATGAGCAGTTCTTC
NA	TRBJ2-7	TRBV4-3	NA	CASSQDIDSYYEQYF	TGCGCCAGCAGCCAAGATATAGACAGCTACTACGAGCAGTACTTC
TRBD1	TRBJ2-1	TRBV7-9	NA	CASRNRGSSYNEQFF	TGTGCCAGCAGAAACAGGGGGAGCTCCTACAATGAGCAGTTCTTC
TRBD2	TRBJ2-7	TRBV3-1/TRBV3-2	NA	CASSQDRAGDYEQYF	TGTGCCAGCAGCCAAGACCGAGCGGGAGACTACGAGCAGTACTTC
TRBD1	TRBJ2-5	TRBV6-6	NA	CASGTGETQYF	TGTGCCAGCGGGACAGGGGAGACCCAGTACTTC
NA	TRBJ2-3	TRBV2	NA	CATGGVGTDTQYF	TGTGCCACAGGCGGGGTGGGCACAGATACGCAGTATTTT
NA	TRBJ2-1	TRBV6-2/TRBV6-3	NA	CASSYSLLLGAGQFF	TGTGCCAGCAGTTACTCTCTTTTGTTAGGGGCTGGGCAGTTCTTC
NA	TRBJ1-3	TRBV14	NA	CASSQVPGYSGNTIYF	TGTGCCAGCAGCCAAGTTCCGGGATACTCTGGAAACACCATATATTTT
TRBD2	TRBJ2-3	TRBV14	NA	CASSPRQGLAATDTQYF	TGTGCCAGCAGCCCCCGCCAGGGACTAGCGGCCACAGATACGCAGTATTTT
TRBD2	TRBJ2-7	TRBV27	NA	CASSSVAGGPPRSYEQYF	TGTGCCAGCAGTTCCGTAGCGGGAGGGCCACCGAGATCCTACGAGCAGTACTTC
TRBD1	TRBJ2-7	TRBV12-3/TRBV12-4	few	CASSPGQNEQYF	TGTGCCAGCAGCCCGGGACAGAACGAGCAGTACTTC
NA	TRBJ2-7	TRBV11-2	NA	CASSKNPQGGKYEQYF	TGTGCCAGCAGCAAAAACCCCCAGGGGGGTAAGTACGAGCAGTACTTC
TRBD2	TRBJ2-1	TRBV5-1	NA	CASSSDPSGSSYNEQFF	TGCGCCAGCAGCTCCGACCCTAGCGGGAGTTCCTACAATGAGCAGTTCTTC
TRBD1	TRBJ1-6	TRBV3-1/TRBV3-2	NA	CASSLRGTGASPLHF	TGTGCCAGCAGTCTACGCGGGACAGGGGCTTCACCCCTCCACTTT
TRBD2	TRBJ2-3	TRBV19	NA	CASKGTSGSADTQYF	TGTGCCAGTAAGGGGACTAGCGGGAGCGCAGATACGCAGTATTTT
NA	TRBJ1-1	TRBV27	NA	CASSSGNRNTEAFF	TGTGCCAGCAGTTCTGGCAACAGGAACACTGAAGCTTTCTTT
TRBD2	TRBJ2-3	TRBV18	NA	CASSLRLAPDTQYF	TGTGCCAGCTCACTCAGACTAGCCCCGGATACGCAGTATTTT
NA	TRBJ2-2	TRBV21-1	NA	CASSKALKGQENTGELFF	TGTGCCAGCAGCAAAGCGCTAAAGGGACAGGAGAACACCGGGGAGCTGTTTTTT
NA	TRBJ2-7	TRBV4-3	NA	CASSQENRPDYEQYF	TGCGCCAGCAGCCAAGAAAACAGGCCGGACTACGAGCAGTACTTC
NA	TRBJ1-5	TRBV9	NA	CASSVGVTAGQPQHF	TGTGCCAGCAGCGTAGGTGTGACAGCTGGTCAGCCCCAGCATTTT
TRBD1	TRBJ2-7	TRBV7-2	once	CASSLAGTEPYEQYF	TGTGCCAGCAGCTTAGCAGGGACAGAACCCTACGAGCAGTACTTC
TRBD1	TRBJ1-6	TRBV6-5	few	CASSFGQGNSPLHF	TGTGCCAGCAGCTTCGGACAGGGTAATTCACCCCTCCACTTT
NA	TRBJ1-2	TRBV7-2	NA	CASTALQQDYFSF	TGTGCCAGCACCGCCCTTCAACAGGATTACTTTTCCTTC
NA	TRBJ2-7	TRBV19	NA	CASSKTVDAYEQYF	TGTGCCAGTAGTAAGACAGTAGACGCCTACGAGCAGTACTTC
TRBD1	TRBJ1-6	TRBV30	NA	CAWVGTQGASAPLHF	TGTGCCTGGGTGGGAACACAGGGGGCTAGCGCACCCCTCCACTTT
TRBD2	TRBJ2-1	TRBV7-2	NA	CASSIGTSGDYYNEQFF	TGTGCCAGCAGCATTGGGACTAGCGGGGACTACTACAATGAGCAGTTCTTC
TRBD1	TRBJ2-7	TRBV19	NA	CASRLETGSAEQYF	TGTGCCAGTAGGTTAGAGACAGGGAGCGCCGAGCAGTACTTC
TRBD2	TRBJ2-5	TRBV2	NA	CASRGTSGSGETQYF	TGTGCCAGCAGGGGGACTAGCGGGAGTGGTGAGACCCAGTACTTC
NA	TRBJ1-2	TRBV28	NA	CASSSSSGGAGGYTF	TGTGCCAGCAGTTCCTCCTCGGGGGGCGCCGGGGGCTACACCTTC
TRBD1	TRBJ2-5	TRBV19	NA	CASSLDREQETQYF	TGTGCCAGTAGTCTTGACAGGGAACAAGAGACCCAGTACTTC
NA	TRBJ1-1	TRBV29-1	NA	CSVSDRNTEAFF	TGCAGCGTTTCGGACAGGAACACTGAAGCTTTCTTT
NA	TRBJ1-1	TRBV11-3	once	CASSSTGRGGEAFF	TGTGCCAGCAGCTCCACCGGGAGGGGCGGTGAAGCTTTCTTT
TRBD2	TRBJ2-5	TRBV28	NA	CASSAAGGARETQYF	TGTGCCAGCAGCGCAGCGGGGGGAGCACGGGAGACCCAGTACTTC
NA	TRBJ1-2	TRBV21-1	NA	CASSTPGQGFGYTF	TGTGCCAGCAGCACACCGGGACAGGGGTTTGGCTACACCTTC